One sample yielded the 10 T cell receptor beta chains listed below, sequenced in a study of blood T cell repertoires in COVID-19. Clones were read by immunoSEQ multiplex PCR, and TCRdb kept only the in-frame ones, dropping some. Among roughly 500,000 clones listed, roughly 87% were seen once. The sequencing sample was made of peripheral blood. The receptors shown here come from a man between 18 and 29 years old with COVID-19, enrolled during active disease.

The CDR3 nucleotides are TGTGCCAGCAGTTACTCAGAGGCAGATACGCAGTATTTT. Amino acid sequence: CASSYSEADTQYF. The V call is TRBV6-6, the J call TRBJ2-3; D ambiguous. The V end was cut by 0 bases, the J end by 4 bases, with 5 bases between. The length of the CDR3 is 13 residues. The V gene's germline CDR1 is MNHNY and CDR2 SVGAGI (reference sequence).

The rearrangement links TRBV3-1 (or the pseudogene TRBV3-2) to TRBJ2-1; 9 bases agree with TRBD1. Trimming removed 4 bases from V and 9 bases from J; junction bases left unmatched: 10. Germline assignment: CDR1 LGHDT and CDR2 YNNKEL (reference sequence). This CDR3 comprises 15 residues. The CDR3 DNA follows: TGTGCCAGCAGCCCCTTCCCGGGACAGGGATCTGAGCAGTTCTTC. Its protein product is CASSPFPGQGSEQFF.

The chain joins TRBV28 to TRBJ1-5; tentative D call: TRBD1 (6 bases). CDR3 length: 13 amino acids. V shed 4 bases and J shed 7 bases, with 11 bases lying between them. Germline values: CDR1 MDHEN, CDR2 SYDVKM. CDR3 region: CASSSTGNQPQHF. In DNA, the CDR3 is TGTGCCAGCAGTTCTACAGGGAACCAGCCCCAGCATTTT.

V and J are TRBV7-9 and TRBJ2-3; D unresolved. The CDR3 contains 13 residues. V was pared by 2 bases and J by 5 bases, with 8 bases between. Germline values: CDR1 SEHNR, CDR2 FQNEAQ (reference sequence). CDR3 bases: TGTGCCAGCAGCTTATTAAGGAGAGATACGCAGTATTTT. Its protein is CASSLLRRDTQYF. The full variable domain, rest sourced from reference TRBV7-9 and TRBJ2-3, is DTGVSQNPRHKITKRGQNVTFRCDPISEHNRLYWYRQTLGQGPEFLTYFQNEAQLEKSRLLSDRFSAERPKGSFSTLEIQRTEQGDSAMYLCASSLLRRDTQYFGPGTRLTVL.

The chain is built from TRBV6-6 and TRBJ2-7, with 7 bases matching TRBD2. This CDR3 spans 14 amino acids. Germline trimming cut 7 bases from V and 0 bases from J; bases unmatched to any gene: 6. Germline V gene sequence: CDR1 MNHNY, CDR2 SVGAGI (reference sequence). The CDR3 DNA reads as TGTGCCAGCAAAGATGGGACTACCTCCTACGAGCAGTACTTC. Translated, it gives CASKDGTTSYEQYF.

This sequence joins TRBV11-3 and TRBJ2-3; 10 positions agree with TRBD2. CDR3 length equals 16 residues. The V gene's germline CDR1 is SGHNT and CDR2 YENEEA. V was clipped by 0 bases and J by 3 bases; unmatched bases: 3. The CDR3 region is CASSLEASGRTDTQYF. CDR3 bases: TGTGCCAGCAGCTTAGAGGCTAGCGGGAGAACAGATACGCAGTATTTT.

This chain joins TRBV7-2 and TRBJ2-7; TRBD1 matches at 8 bases. This CDR3 spans 15 amino acids. J gave up 3 bases and V 1 base, and 5 bases lay outside the gene matches. CDR1 is SGHTA and CDR2 is FQGNSA in the germline V gene. CDR3 residues: CASSLVGTGNYEQYF. CDR3 sequence (DNA): TGTGCCAGCAGCTTAGTGGGGACAGGAAACTACGAGCAGTACTTC.

The chain is built from TRBV2 and TRBJ2-3; 8 bases line up with TRBD2. The junction had 3 bases not matched to a gene; V was cut back by 6 bases and J by 1 base. Per the germline V gene, CDR1 is SNHLY and CDR2 is FYNNEI. The CDR3 has 14 amino acids. The CDR3 sequence is CASSFSGGTDTQYF. The CDR3, as DNA: TGTGCCAGCAGCTTTAGCGGGGGCACAGATACGCAGTATTTT.

The chain employs TRBV27 and TRBJ2-7, with TRBD2 matching 9 bases. This CDR3 comprises 16 residues. The ends lost 5 bases at V and 6 bases at J; junction bases unmatched: 14. Germline lookup yields CDR1 MNHEY and CDR2 SMNVEV (reference sequence). This CDR3 reads CASSPGLAPGPTEQYF. CDR3 nucleotides: TGTGCCAGCAGTCCGGGACTAGCCCCGGGCCCGACCGAGCAGTACTTC.

The V gene is TRBV4-1, the J gene TRBJ2-5; 9 bases are a match to TRBD1. The CDR3 is 16 residues long. The junction had 10 bases not matched to a gene; V was cut back by 2 bases and J by 6 bases. Germline assignment: CDR1 MGHRA and CDR2 YSYEKL. DNA for the CDR3: TGCGCCAGCAGCCAACCGCCCGGGACAGGGCGTCAGACCCAGTACTTC. Amino acids: CASSQPPGTGRQTQYF.